The entry that follows covers one T cell receptor (beta chain) sequence. The CDR3 is 15 amino acids. Here immunoSEQ multiplex PCR was the method, and the copy in TCRdb shows in-frame clones only, minus some. This table holds roughly 140,000 clones, about 86% found once. The data originate from a study of blood T cell repertoires in COVID-19. This clonotype originated in a man aged 50 to 60 who had recovered from COVID-19. Material: PBMCs or T cells enriched from blood (not recorded which). This rearrangement joins TRBV21-1 to TRBJ2-4; TRBD1, as called in the table, went unchecked against the DNA. TRBV21-1 is labeled a pseudogene. DNA of the CDR3: TGTGCCAGCAGCATCAACAGGGGGGCCAAAAACATTCAGTACTTC. As protein: CASSINRGAKNIQYF.